This TCR beta chain was sequenced during a study of T-cell memory formation after mild COVID-19. The length of the CDR3 is 13 residues. In germline, CDR1 is DFQATT, CDR2 SNEGSKA (reference sequence). The germline V and J ends were trimmed by 0 bases and 3 bases, with 8 bases remaining between them. TCRdb reanalysed the 5' RACE reads using MiXCR and keeps one entry per CDR3 protein. The sample holds almost 350,000 distinct CDR3 sequences, roughly 19% seen once. This clonotype was seen more than once but under ten times. The clonotype originates from a man in his late teens or twenties who had mild COVID-19 (a few samples of this study predate the infection). Cell type and time point are not known. Sequencing input: PBMCs or a T cell subset sorted from them (not recorded which). The genes are TRBV20-1 and TRBJ1-2; no definite D call. DNA for the CDR3: TGCAGTGCTAGAGAAGGTGTAGACTATGGCTACACCTTC. Its translation is CSAREGVDYGYTF.